The 10 T cell receptor beta chains reported below all come from one sample, sequenced in a study of T cells after yellow fever vaccination (dated by TCRdb to between 2018 and 2020). Per the publication, the treatment or condition label means: live attenuated yellow fever vaccine strain. Libraries came from 5' RACE. Sequencer: Illumina HiSeq 2500. TCRdb trimmed public reads at Q25 via fastp, called clones via MiXCR and kept in-frame beta chains. Merged by CDR3 protein, the rows form single entries marked with the most common genes and DNA. Recorded for this sample are about 350,000 distinct CDR3 sequences; roughly 11% of them occurred a single time. Of the sample, 15% to 20% is held by the ten largest clones. Sequenced material: PBMCs, taken on the day of the first yellow fever vaccination. These receptors all come from a man between 18 and 35 years old who received the YFV17D yellow fever vaccine.

The rearrangement links TRBV6-1 to TRBJ2-6; no clear D gene. This CDR3 is 14 amino acids long. V was trimmed by 4 bases and J by 0 bases, leaving 4 bases between them. Germline loops: CDR1 MNHNS, CDR2 SASEGT. The CDR3 bases are TGTGCCAGCAGTGGGGTCTCTGGGGCCAACGTCCTGACTTTC. Protein: CASSGVSGANVLTF.

This clonotype was seen a handful of times. This chain uses TRBV5-8 with TRBJ1-5; D might be TRBD1 (5 bases). Looked up from germline, CDR1 is SGHTS and CDR2 is YDEGEE. The CDR3 length is 13 residues. Trimming shortened V by 5 bases and J by 7 bases, and 13 bases separated the two germline ends. Written as DNA, the CDR3 is TGTGCCAGCAGTCGGGGGAGGGAACAGCCCCAGCATTTT. Residues: CASSRGREQPQHF.

The table lists this clonotype with a count of one. Being one base from a much bigger clone, this may be a read error. The V and J genes are TRBV20-1 and TRBJ2-3; D remains unclear. The CDR3 runs 16 residues. The germline V gene encodes CDR1 DFQATT and CDR2 SNEGSKA (reference sequence). DNA of the CDR3: TGCTGTGCTAGGTGGCAATGGACCACGCCGGGAGATACGCAGTATTTT. Amino acids: CCARWQWTTPGDTQYF.

The chain has TRBV5-6 and TRBJ2-3; 7 bases line up with TRBD1. Germline V gene data show CDR1 as SGHDT and CDR2 as YYEEEE. The CDR3 extends over 15 amino acids. J was trimmed by 1 base and V by 3 bases; bases with no gene match: 5. CDR3 region: CASSSSGGRTDTQYF. The CDR3 bases are TGTGCCAGCAGCTCTTCAGGGGGTCGCACAGATACGCAGTATTTT.

The rearrangement uses TRBV5-1 and TRBJ2-2, with unresolved D. CDR3 length: 13 residues. The germline CDR1 and CDR2 sequences are SGHRS and YFSETQ. Trimming left V 3 bases short and J 3 bases short, with 6 bases between. Here the CDR3 reads CASSSIDTGELFF. The CDR3 DNA is TGCGCCAGCAGCTCGATAGACACCGGGGAGCTGTTTTTT.

This chain joins TRBV5-1 and TRBJ2-1; 8 bases are a match to TRBD2. Germline V CDR1 and CDR2: SGHRS, YFSETQ. The CDR3 loop spans 17 amino acids. The J segment lost 0 bases and the V segment lost 2 bases, leaving 7 bases of the junction unmatched. In DNA form, the CDR3 reads TGCGCCAGCAGCTTCCTTAGCGGGACGACCTCCTACAATGAGCAGTTCTTC. It is translated as CASSFLSGTTSYNEQFF.

J is TRBJ1-1 and V is TRBV12-3 or TRBV12-4, with a possible D match to TRBD1 (6 bases). V lost 5 bases to trimming and J lost 6 bases, with 19 bases between them. The CDR3 length is 15 residues. The CDR3 loop reads CASSQQGNPAAEAFF. The CDR3 nucleotides are TGTGCCAGCAGTCAACAGGGAAATCCAGCGGCTGAAGCTTTCTTT.

This chain links TRBV29-1 with TRBJ1-5; D may be TRBD1 (5 bases). Deletions cut 4 bases from V and 0 bases from J, with 13 bases between. The CDR3 extends over 15 amino acids. The germline V gene encodes CDR1 SQVTM and CDR2 ANQGSEA. CDR3 protein: CSVVGEADSNQPQHF. The CDR3 DNA reads TGCAGCGTTGTAGGGGAAGCCGATAGCAATCAGCCCCAGCATTTT.

This clonotype has just a few counts. This chain connects TRBV18 to TRBJ2-7, with TRBD1 matching over 8 bases. Unmatched junction bases numbered 2, after V lost 3 bases and J lost 4 bases. The CDR3 runs to 13 residues. Germline V gene lookup returns CDR1 KGHSH and CDR2 LQKENI. The CDR3 protein is CASSPGQEYEQYF. The CDR3, as DNA: TGTGCCAGCTCACCGGGACAGGAATACGAGCAGTACTTC.

The chain couples TRBV6-2 or TRBV6-3 to TRBJ1-5; no reliable D call. The germline gives CDR1 MNHEY, CDR2 SVGEGT. The CDR3 sequence is 13 residues long. Trimming removed 7 bases from V and 5 bases from J, with 12 bases in between. CDR3 sequence: CASTSDGHQPQHF. The CDR3 DNA sequence: TGTGCCAGCACCTCGGACGGTCATCAGCCCCAGCATTTT.